The TCR beta chain under discussion was sequenced for a study of metastatic and nonmetastatic thyroid tumors. About the study: Where malignant and benign thyroid patients were concerned, repertoires were compared across blood and tumor or nodule tissue.

Study observations and caveats: Reports indicated that malignant thyroid tumors showed significantly higher TCR beta diversity than benign nodules did, in blood and tumor.

In the source study's methods: The study built a papillary thyroid cancer distant-metastasis classifier from CDR3 differences across clinicopathological groups. TCRdb re-analyzed the PCR reads through MiXCR. Clone size and V and J calls follow TCRdb, not the original study. The data contain 6,400 or so clones, about a third of them seen just once; the ten biggest clones take up 10% to 15%. A few counts support this clone. Its target is not known. Not a single patient had been given any form of treatment at any point before undergoing thyroid surgery. The CDR3 consists of 13 residues. Trimming at V came to 6 bases and at J to 4 bases, leaving 6 bases not matched to a gene. The germline V gene has CDR1 DFQATT and CDR2 SNEGSKA (reference sequence).

The sequencing input was adjacent normal tissue. The chain couples TRBV20-1 to TRBJ2-7, with 10 nucleotides matching TRBD2. This clonotype was obtained from a female donor with papillary thyroid cancer or a benign thyroid nodule (not recorded which). Some clones in this sample may be carry-over from other donors' samples. CDR3 sequence: CSAQREGRYEQYF. In DNA, the CDR3 is TGCAGTGCCCAGCGGGAGGGCCGTTACGAGCAGTACTTC.